Below, 32 T cell receptor beta chains from the same sample are listed, as sequenced in a study of blood T cells in healthy people across ages. Next came a second PCR, run for about 7 to 12 cycles, which used a sample-barcoded 5' primer along with a J-beta primer mix. TCRdb re-called the 5' RACE reads through MiXCR, storing one row per CDR3 protein. The sample yields about 560,000 distinct CDR3 sequences, approximately 26% seen once. The same specimen was also included in a second study, on T cells of mothers and their children.

Sequencing was done on a sample of blood. The receptors were gathered from a boy under 10 years old in good health.

The V call is TRBV20-1, the J call TRBJ2-7; TRBD1 agrees at 9 bases. Per germline, CDR1 DFQATT and CDR2 SNEGSKA (reference sequence). V shed 2 bases and J 5 bases; nucleotides not matched to a gene: 10. The CDR3 length is 15 residues. The CDR3 spells CSARNTGTGPHEQYF. CDR3 sequence (DNA): TGCAGTGCTAGAAATACCGGGACAGGGCCCCACGAGCAGTACTTC.

The CDR3 DNA sequence: TGCAGTGCTAGTGGGGCCGGGACAGGGGGCCAAAACATTCAGTACTTC. Encoded protein: CSASGAGTGGQNIQYF. The J gene is TRBJ2-4, the V gene TRBV20-1; the match to TRBD1 covers 12 bases. V lost 3 bases, J lost 5 bases, and 8 bases stayed unmatched. The CDR3 spans 16 residues. CDR1 and CDR2 from the germline V gene are DFQATT and SNEGSKA (reference sequence).

The chain carries TRBV10-3 and TRBJ2-1; 8 bases line up with TRBD2. Germline values: CDR1 ENHRY, CDR2 SYGVKD. The CDR3 covers 13 residues. V was pared by 11 bases and J by 6 bases, with 9 bases of the junction left unmatched. This chain's CDR3 is CAFKGTSTNEQFF. The CDR3 nucleotides are TGTGCCTTCAAGGGGACTAGTACCAATGAGCAGTTCTTC.

This clonotype came up a few times. V usage is TRBV15 and J usage is TRBJ2-5; 7 bases fit TRBD2. The J call could be wrong; TRBJ2-7 is a better fit for the DNA end. The CDR3 spans 14 residues. Germline CDR1 reads LNHNV; CDR2 reads YYDKDF (reference sequence). The CDR3 is CAPSGGCYPYEQYF. The CDR3 DNA follows: TGTGCCCCCTCCGGGGGGTGCTACCCCTACGAGCAGTACTTC.

This clonotype showed up just a few times. V is TRBV10-2 and J is TRBJ2-5; the D is unclear. Trimming removed 4 bases at V and 2 bases at J, with 8 bases between. CDR1 is WSHSY, CDR2 SAAADI, per germline. The CDR3 is 13 residues long. The CDR3 coding sequence is TGCGCCAGCAGTGTGCAGGAGCAAGAGACCCAGTACTTC. Translating gives CASSVQEQETQYF.

The V gene is TRBV5-1, the J gene TRBJ2-3; D is uncertain. Looked up from germline, CDR1 is SGHRS and CDR2 is YFSETQ. Trimming removed 0 bases from V and 4 bases from J, with 18 bases in between. CDR3 length equals 17 residues. The CDR3 is CASSLEEISVGSDTQYF. CDR3 nucleotide sequence: TGCGCCAGCAGCTTGGAGGAGATCTCGGTGGGGTCAGATACGCAGTATTTT. The full variable domain, its missing parts supplied by reference TRBV5-1 and TRBJ2-3, is KAGVTQTPRYLIKTRGQQVTLSCSPISGHRSVSWYQQTPGQGLQFLFEYFSETQRNKGNFPGRFSGRQFSNSRSEMNVSTLELGDSALYLCASSLEEISVGSDTQYFGPGTRLTVL.

This clonotype is a singleton in its sample. A much larger clone is a single base away; this may be a read error. The V and J genes are TRBV2 and TRBJ2-7; D is ambiguous. CDR3 length equals 14 residues. The V gene's germline CDR1 is SNHLY and CDR2 FYNNEI. In DNA form, the CDR3 reads TGTGCCAGCAGTGAGGGGTCCTTATCCTACGAGCTGTACTTC. Encoded protein: CASSEGSLSYELYF.

This chain joins TRBV30 and TRBJ2-3, with unresolved D. Trimming cost V 3 bases and J 2 bases, with 6 bases left between them. Looked up from germline, CDR1 is GTSNPN and CDR2 is SVGIG (reference sequence). The CDR3 is made up of 12 amino acids. CDR3: CAWRWVTDTQYF. CDR3 bases: TGTGCCTGGAGATGGGTCACAGATACGCAGTATTTT. Drawing the rest from reference TRBV30 and TRBJ2-3, the complete variable domain is SQTIHQWPATLVQPVGSPLSLECTVEGTSNPNLYWYRQAAGRGLQLLFYSVGIGQISSEVPQNLSASRPQDRQFILSSKKLLLSDSGFYLCAWRWVTDTQYFGPGTRLTVL.

The V and J genes are TRBV3-1 and TRBJ2-3; perhaps TRBD2 as D (6 bases). Germline CDR1 and CDR2: LGHDT and YNNKEL (reference sequence). The CDR3 consists of 15 residues. V lost 5 bases and J lost 3, with 15 bases in between. CDR3 region: CASSVGGVGTDTQYF. CDR3 nucleotide sequence: TGTGCCAGCAGCGTAGGAGGGGTCGGGACAGATACGCAGTATTTT.

J is TRBJ2-7 and V is TRBV5-1; 8 nucleotides align to TRBD2. V trimming: 4 bases; J trimming: 3 bases; junction bases outside the gene matches: 12. This CDR3 is built from 16 residues. CDR1 is SGHRS, CDR2 YFSETQ, per germline. The CDR3 DNA is TGCGCCAGCAGCATCCCCACTGGGACTAGAATCTACGAGCAGTACGTC. Protein product: CASSIPTGTRIYEQYV.

This rearrangement joins TRBV12-3 or TRBV12-4 to TRBJ2-5; 9 bases map to TRBD1. The V segment lost 5 bases and the J segment 6 bases; nucleotides outside the gene matches: 10. The CDR3 consists of 15 residues. The CDR3 DNA is TGTGCCAGCAGTGCACCTGGGACAGGGCCTAAGACCCAGTACTTC. Protein sequence: CASSAPGTGPKTQYF.

The V gene is TRBV11-2, the J gene TRBJ2-3; the match to TRBD2 covers 7 bases. Looked up from germline, CDR1 is SGHAT and CDR2 is FQNNGV. V lost 4 bases to trimming and J lost 6 bases; unmatched junction nucleotides: 7. The CDR3 covers 14 residues. The DNA for the CDR3 is TGTGCCAGCAGCTCCCCGACTAGCATGGATACGCAGTATTTT. Amino acid sequence: CASSSPTSMDTQYF.

This chain connects TRBV7-8 to TRBJ1-1; D not resolved. The CDR3 runs to 12 residues. Germline-derived CDR1 and CDR2 are SGHVS and FQNEAQ. V lost 1 base, J lost 11 bases, and 11 bases lay in between. CDR3 protein: CASSLVSGRAFF. CDR3 coding DNA: TGTGCCAGCAGCTTAGTTAGCGGGAGGGCTTTCTTT. The full variable domain, its missing parts supplied by reference TRBV7-8 and TRBJ1-1, is GAGVSQSPRYKVAKRGQDVALRCDPISGHVSLFWYQQALGQGPEFLTYFQNEAQLDKSGLPSDRFFAERPEGSVSTLKIQRTQQEDSAVYLCASSLVSGRAFFGQGTRLTVV.

This clonotype came up a few times. The chain carries TRBV6-2 or TRBV6-3 and TRBJ2-7; 7 nucleotides agree with TRBD2. Trimming took 5 bases from V and 3 from J; bases not matched to a gene: 7. The CDR3 contains 14 residues. Germline V gene data show CDR1 as MNHEY and CDR2 as SVGEGT. The chain's CDR3 is CASSPREMGYEQYF. DNA of the CDR3: TGTGCCAGCAGTCCGCGGGAGATGGGCTACGAGCAGTACTTC.

CDR3 amino acids: CASSPTWDYGYTF. DNA of the CDR3: TGTGCCAGCAGTCCAACATGGGACTATGGCTACACCTTC. The V call is TRBV7-3, the J call TRBJ1-2; the D is unclear. This CDR3 is 13 amino acids long. Germline CDR1 and CDR2: SGHTA and FQGTGA. Trimming shortened V by 6 bases and J by 3 bases, and 11 bases separated the two germline ends.

This clonotype has just a few counts. V usage is TRBV18 and J usage is TRBJ2-5; D might be TRBD1 (6 bases). Germline CDR1 and CDR2: KGHSH and LQKENI. There are 18 residues in the CDR3. V lost 4 bases, J lost 0 bases, and 21 bases lay in between. The CDR3 loop reads CASSRVSQGEGDQETQYF. In DNA, the CDR3 is TGTGCCAGCTCACGAGTTTCACAGGGAGAGGGGGACCAAGAGACCCAGTACTTC. The full variable domain, its missing parts supplied by reference TRBV18 and TRBJ2-5, is NAGVMQNPRHLVRRRGQEARLRCSPMKGHSHVYWYRQLPEEGLKFMVYLQKENIIDESGMPKERFSAEFPKEGPSILRIQQVVRGDSAAYFCASSRVSQGEGDQETQYFGPGTRLLVL.

The sample holds a few counts of this clonotype. The chain links TRBV7-2 to TRBJ1-2; TRBD1 is a possible D gene (6 bases). The germline V gene has CDR1 SGHTA and CDR2 FQGNSA. The V and J ends lost 4 bases and 4 bases respectively, with 13 bases between them. The CDR3 length is 14 residues. The CDR3 nucleotides are TGTGCCAGCAGCTCGTCAGGGGCCCTCTATGGCTACACCTTC. Translation: CASSSSGALYGYTF.

This clonotype has only a few counts. The chain combines TRBV29-1 with TRBJ2-5; D remains ambiguous. The J call is in doubt because the DNA end fits TRBJ2-7 better. CDR1 and CDR2 from the germline V gene are SQVTM and ANQGSEA. This CDR3 comprises 14 residues. The CDR3 sequence is CSVAFTVAAGEQYF. The CDR3 coding sequence is TGCAGCGTTGCTTTCACCGTTGCGGCCGGCGAGCAGTACTTC.

This clonotype was seen a handful of times. The V call is TRBV11-2, the J call TRBJ2-3, with 7 bases fitting TRBD2. CDR1 and CDR2 from the germline V gene are SGHAT and FQNNGV. Losses at the gene ends were 5 bases for V and 7 bases for J; bases not matched to a gene: 9. CDR3 length: 14 residues. CDR3 bases: TGTGCCAGCAGCCCGATCGGGGGGAGGAATACGCAGTATTTT. Protein product: CASSPIGGRNTQYF.

In DNA form, the CDR3 reads TGCAGTGCTAGGAGGGGAGGGGGGATGGCCACTGAAGCTTTCTTT. This encodes CSARRGGGMATEAFF. The chain uses TRBV20-1 and TRBJ1-1, with a tentative D call TRBD1 (6 bases). Germline CDR1 reads DFQATT; CDR2 reads SNEGSKA (reference sequence). V was cut by 3 bases and J by 4 bases, with 18 bases left in between. CDR3 length: 15 residues.

This clonotype appeared a few times. The chain links TRBV11-2 to TRBJ2-5, with 7 bases that match TRBD2. The J segment lost 1 base and the V segment lost 5 bases, leaving 10 bases of the junction unmatched. Per germline, CDR1 SGHAT and CDR2 FQNNGV. The CDR3 is 16 amino acids. The CDR3 is CASSKRLTSSQETQYF. DNA for the CDR3: TGTGCCAGCAGCAAGCGCTTGACTAGCAGCCAAGAGACCCAGTACTTC.

In its sample, this clonotype was seen a few times. The V and J genes are TRBV15 and TRBJ2-5; D may be TRBD2 (6 bases). Judging by the DNA end, TRBJ2-7 fits better; the J call may be wrong. CDR3 length equals 12 residues. Per the germline V gene, CDR1 is LNHNV and CDR2 is YYDKDF (reference sequence). CDR3 loop: CATSIGGLEQYF. CDR3 coding DNA: TGTGCCACCAGCATCGGAGGGCTCGAGCAGTACTTC.

This clonotype has more than one count but fewer than ten. A junction end diverges from the germline sequence, so it may reflect a read error. CDR3 DNA: TGTGCCAGCAGTGACTCGACCGCCAAGTTCTTC. This gives the protein CASSDSTAKFF. The chain has TRBV6-4 and TRBJ2-5; D is ambiguous. CDR3 length equals 11 residues. Per the germline V gene, CDR1 is MRHNA and CDR2 is SNTAGT.

The CDR3 protein is CASSFLLEAFF. CDR3 DNA: TGTGCCAGCAGTTTTTTGTTAGAAGCTTTCTTT. This chain connects TRBV12-3 or TRBV12-4 to TRBJ1-1; unclear D gene. The CDR3 loop spans 11 amino acids. Trimming pared 3 bases from V and 8 bases from J, leaving 7 bases between.

The rearrangement links TRBV27 to TRBJ1-2; 8 bases fit TRBD1. CDR1 and CDR2 from the germline V gene are MNHEY and SMNVEV (reference sequence). The V segment lost 8 bases and the J segment 4 bases; nucleotides outside the gene matches: 9. CDR3 length: 14 residues. CDR3: CASRFTGGPYGYTF. The DNA of the CDR3 is TGTGCCAGCCGCTTTACAGGGGGACCCTATGGCTACACCTTC.

This clonotype showed up many times. V and J are TRBV12-3 or TRBV12-4 and TRBJ2-5; either TRBD1 or TRBD2 may supply D (5 bases each). Trimming shortened V by 11 bases and J by 2 bases, and 15 bases separated the two germline ends. The CDR3 has 13 residues. The CDR3 region has the DNA TGTGCCTGTGGTCCCGGGGCTCAAGAGACCCAGTACTTC. Its protein product is CACGPGAQETQYF.

This chain links TRBV9 with TRBJ1-2; a possible D gene is TRBD1 (6 bases). Germline assignment: CDR1 SGDLS and CDR2 YYNGEE. CDR3 length equals 15 residues. Trimming took off 3 bases at V and 4 bases at J, with 16 bases between the two ends. DNA for the CDR3: TGTGCCAGCAGCGCGAGGGGGGAAGTCTCCTATGGCTACACCTTC. It translates to CASSARGEVSYGYTF.

The sample holds a few counts of this clonotype. The V gene is TRBV14, the J gene TRBJ2-1, with a possible D match to TRBD1 (5 bases). Per germline, CDR1 SGHDN and CDR2 FVKESK. V shed 1 base and J shed 1 base, with 8 bases lying between them. The CDR3 sequence is 15 residues long. CDR3 residues: CASSQGRGSYNEQFF. Written as DNA, the CDR3 is TGTGCCAGCAGCCAAGGTAGGGGATCCTACAATGAGCAGTTCTTC.

This clonotype was recorded a few times. The chain recombines TRBV5-6 with TRBJ2-7, with a weak D call TRBD2 (6 bases). This CDR3 contains 17 residues. Trimming removed 4 bases from V and 0 bases from J, with 20 bases in between. Germline V gene data show CDR1 as SGHDT and CDR2 as YYEEEE. Written as DNA, the CDR3 is TGTGCCAGCAGCCGAGGTCCCCCGGGACTCGGCTCCTACGAGCAGTACTTC. This translates into CASSRGPPGLGSYEQYF.

The chain has TRBV5-1 and TRBJ2-5, with D possibly being TRBD1 (6 bases). Matching the DNA end better, TRBJ2-7 makes the J call doubtful. The CDR3 is made up of 12 amino acids. The germline V gene encodes CDR1 SGHRS and CDR2 YFSETQ. The CDR3 DNA sequence: TGCGCCAGCAGTCGGTACAGGGACGAGCAGTACTTC. It encodes CASSRYRDEQYF.

The chain couples TRBV18 to TRBJ2-5; D not resolved. Germline CDR1 reads KGHSH; CDR2 reads LQKENI. CDR3 size: 15 residues. Trimming took 3 bases from V and 1 from J, leaving 12 bases between them. CDR3 amino acids: CASSPTGGVQETQYF. As DNA, the CDR3 is TGTGCCAGCTCACCGACCGGTGGGGTCCAAGAGACCCAGTACTTC.

This clonotype was picked up a small number of times. This rearrangement joins TRBV7-9 to TRBJ1-4; 9 bases fit TRBD1. J was trimmed by 6 bases and V by 1 base; bases with no gene match: 3. The CDR3 spans 15 residues. Germline CDR1 and CDR2: SEHNR and FQNEAQ (reference sequence). CDR3 coding DNA: TGTGCCAGCAGCTTAGACGGGACAGGGTATGAAAAACTGTTTTTT. This translates into CASSLDGTGYEKLFF.